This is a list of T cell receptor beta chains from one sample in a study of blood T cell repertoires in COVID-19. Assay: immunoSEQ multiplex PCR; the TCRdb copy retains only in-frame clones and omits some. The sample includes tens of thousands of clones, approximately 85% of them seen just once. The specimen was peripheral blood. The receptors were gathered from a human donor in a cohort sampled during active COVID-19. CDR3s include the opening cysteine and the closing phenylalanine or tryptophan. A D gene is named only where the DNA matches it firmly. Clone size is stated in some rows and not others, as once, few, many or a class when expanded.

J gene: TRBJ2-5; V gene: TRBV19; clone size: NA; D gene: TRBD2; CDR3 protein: CASSMDAGAGGTQYF; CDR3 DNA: TGTGCCAGTAGTATGGATGCAGGGGCGGGGGGGACCCAGTACTTC
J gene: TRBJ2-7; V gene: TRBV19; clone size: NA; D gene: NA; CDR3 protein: CASSIPVPYEQYF; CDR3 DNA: TGTGCCAGTAGTATCCCAGTCCCATACGAGCAGTACTTC
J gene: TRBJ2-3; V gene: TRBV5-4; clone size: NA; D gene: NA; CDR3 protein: CASSSGGEDTQYF; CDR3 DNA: TGTGCCAGCAGCTCCGGAGGTGAGGATACGCAGTATTTT
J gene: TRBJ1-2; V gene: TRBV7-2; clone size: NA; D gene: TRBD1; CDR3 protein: CASSAPGQGNYGYTF; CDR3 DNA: TGTGCCAGCAGCGCCCCGGGACAGGGGAACTATGGCTACACCTTC
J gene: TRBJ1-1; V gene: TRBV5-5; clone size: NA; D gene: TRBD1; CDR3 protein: CASSPFGTANTEAFF; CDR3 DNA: TGTGCCAGCAGTCCCTTCGGGACAGCGAACACTGAAGCTTTCTTT
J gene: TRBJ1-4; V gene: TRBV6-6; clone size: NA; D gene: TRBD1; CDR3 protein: CASAGTGNEKLFF; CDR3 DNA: TGTGCCAGCGCCGGGACAGGGAATGAAAAACTGTTTTTT
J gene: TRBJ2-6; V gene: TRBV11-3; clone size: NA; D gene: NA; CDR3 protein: CASSPGGSSGANVLTF; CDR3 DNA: TGTGCCAGCAGCCCTGGGGGGAGCTCTGGGGCCAACGTCCTGACTTTC
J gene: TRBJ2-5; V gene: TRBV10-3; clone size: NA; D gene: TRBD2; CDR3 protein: CAISDLRTSGEETQYF; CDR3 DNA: TGTGCCATCAGTGATTTAAGGACTAGCGGGGAAGAGACCCAGTACTTC
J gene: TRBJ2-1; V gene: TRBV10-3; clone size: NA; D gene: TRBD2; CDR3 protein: CAINRGLAENEQFF; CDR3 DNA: TGTGCCATCAATCGGGGACTAGCGGAAAATGAGCAGTTCTTC
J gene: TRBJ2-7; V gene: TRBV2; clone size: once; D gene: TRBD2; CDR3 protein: CATRLAGAYEQYF; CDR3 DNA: TGTGCAACTCGGCTAGCGGGGGCATACGAGCAGTACTTC
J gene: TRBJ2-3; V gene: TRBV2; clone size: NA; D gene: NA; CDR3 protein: CASSKGHRHTDTQYF; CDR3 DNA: TGTGCCAGCAGTAAGGGACACCGGCACACAGATACGCAGTATTTT
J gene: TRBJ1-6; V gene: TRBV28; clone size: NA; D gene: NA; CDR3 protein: CASSLGGDRNSPLHF; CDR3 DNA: TGTGCCAGCAGTTTGGGAGGGGATCGTAATTCACCCCTCCACTTT
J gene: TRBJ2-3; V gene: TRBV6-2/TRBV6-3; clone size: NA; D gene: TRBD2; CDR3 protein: CASSGAAGGQNTQYF; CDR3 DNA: TGTGCCAGCAGTGGGGCAGCGGGAGGACAAAATACGCAGTATTTT
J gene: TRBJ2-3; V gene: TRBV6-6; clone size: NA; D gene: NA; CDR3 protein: CAGRGGTSTDTQYF; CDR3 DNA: TGTGCCGGGAGAGGGGGAACTAGCACAGATACGCAGTATTTT
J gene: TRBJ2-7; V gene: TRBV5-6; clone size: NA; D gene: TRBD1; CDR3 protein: CASSLIPGQGSPEQYF; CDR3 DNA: TGTGCCAGCAGCTTAATACCGGGACAGGGGTCCCCCGAGCAGTACTTC
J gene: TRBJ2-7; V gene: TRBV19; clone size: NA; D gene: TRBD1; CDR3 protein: CASSPLGQEGTYEQYF; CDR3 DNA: TGTGCCAGTAGTCCCTTGGGACAGGAGGGAACCTACGAGCAGTACTTC
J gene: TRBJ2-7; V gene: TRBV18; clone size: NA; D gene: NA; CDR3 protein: CASSPYPILRAPSYEQYF; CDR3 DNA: TGTGCCAGCTCACCCTACCCCATACTTCGAGCCCCCTCCTACGAGCAGTACTTC
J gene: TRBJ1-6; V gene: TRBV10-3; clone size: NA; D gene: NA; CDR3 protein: CAISPEQGNSPLHF; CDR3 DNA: TGTGCCATCAGTCCTGAACAGGGAAATTCACCCCTCCACTTT
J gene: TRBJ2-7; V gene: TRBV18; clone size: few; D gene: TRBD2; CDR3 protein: CASSPGIAGATSYEQYF; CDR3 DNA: TGTGCCAGCTCACCAGGAATAGCGGGGGCAACCTCCTACGAGCAGTACTTC
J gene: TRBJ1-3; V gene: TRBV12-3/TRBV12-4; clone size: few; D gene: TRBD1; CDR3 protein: CASTPDRALPIYF; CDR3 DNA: TGTGCCAGCACCCCGGACAGGGCGCTACCCATATATTTT
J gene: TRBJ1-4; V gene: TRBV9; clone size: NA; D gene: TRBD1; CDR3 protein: CASSTGTGEAEKLFF; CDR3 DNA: TGTGCCAGCAGCACAGGGACAGGAGAGGCGGAAAAACTGTTTTTT
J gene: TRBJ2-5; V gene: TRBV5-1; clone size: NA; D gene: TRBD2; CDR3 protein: CASSPTVAGGSETQYF; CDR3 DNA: TGCGCCAGCAGCCCGACGGTAGCGGGAGGGTCGGAGACCCAGTACTTC
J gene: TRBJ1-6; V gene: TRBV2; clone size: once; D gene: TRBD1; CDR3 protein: CASNRQGSSPLHF; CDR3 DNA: TGTGCCAGCAACCGACAGGGGAGTTCACCCCTCCACTTT
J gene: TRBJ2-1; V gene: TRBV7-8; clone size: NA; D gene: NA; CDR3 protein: CASSLVVRTSSYNEQFF; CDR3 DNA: TGTGCCAGCAGCTTAGTGGTAAGGACAAGCTCCTACAATGAGCAGTTCTTC
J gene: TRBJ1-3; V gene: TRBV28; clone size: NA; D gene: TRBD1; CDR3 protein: CASSRGQGADTIYF; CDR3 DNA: TGTGCCAGCAGCCGAGGACAGGGGGCGGACACCATATATTTT
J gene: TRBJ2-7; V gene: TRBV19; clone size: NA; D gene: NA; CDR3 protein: CASSDNSLNYEQYF; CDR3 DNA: TGTGCCAGTTCCGACAATAGTCTCAACTACGAGCAGTACTTC
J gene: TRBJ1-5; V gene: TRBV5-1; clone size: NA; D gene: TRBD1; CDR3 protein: CASSAGQGGSNQPQHF; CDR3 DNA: TGCGCCAGCAGCGCTGGACAGGGGGGGTCCAATCAGCCCCAGCATTTT
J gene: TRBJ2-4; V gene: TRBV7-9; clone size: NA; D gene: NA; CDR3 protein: CASSLIEGVAKNIQYF; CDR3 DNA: TGTGCCAGCAGCTTAATTGAGGGGGTAGCCAAAAACATTCAGTACTTC
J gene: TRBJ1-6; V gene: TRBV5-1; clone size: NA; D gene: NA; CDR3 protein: CASSPGGVRNSPLHF; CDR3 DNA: TGCGCCAGCAGCCCCGGGGGGGTACGTAATTCACCCCTCCACTTT
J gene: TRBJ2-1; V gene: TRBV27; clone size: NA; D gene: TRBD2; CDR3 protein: CASHSTSDYNEQFF; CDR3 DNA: TGTGCCAGCCACAGCACTAGCGACTACAATGAGCAGTTCTTC
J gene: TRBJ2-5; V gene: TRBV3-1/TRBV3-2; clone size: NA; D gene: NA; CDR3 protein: CASSQDPPAQYF; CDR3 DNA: TGTGCCAGCAGCCAAGATCCGCCGGCCCAGTACTTC
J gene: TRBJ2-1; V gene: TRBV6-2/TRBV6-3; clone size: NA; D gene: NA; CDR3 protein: CASSYLSRRSNEQFF; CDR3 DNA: TGTGCCAGCAGTTACCTCTCTAGGAGAAGCAATGAGCAGTTCTTC
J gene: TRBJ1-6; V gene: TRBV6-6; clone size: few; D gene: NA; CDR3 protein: CASRHGESLHF; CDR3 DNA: TGTGCCAGCAGGCACGGGGAATCCCTCCACTTT
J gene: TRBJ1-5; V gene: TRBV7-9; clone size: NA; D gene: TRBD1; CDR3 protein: CAGSSDRSNQPQHF; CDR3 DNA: TGTGCCGGCAGCTCGGACAGGTCCAATCAGCCCCAGCATTTT
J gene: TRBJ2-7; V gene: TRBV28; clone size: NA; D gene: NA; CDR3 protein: CASSDPPISTREQYF; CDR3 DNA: TGTGCCAGCAGTGACCCGCCTATCTCGACACGAGAGCAGTACTTC
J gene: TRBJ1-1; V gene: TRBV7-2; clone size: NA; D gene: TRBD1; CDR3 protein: CASSDRVNPEAFF; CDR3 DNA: TGTGCCAGCTCGGACAGGGTGAACCCTGAAGCTTTCTTT
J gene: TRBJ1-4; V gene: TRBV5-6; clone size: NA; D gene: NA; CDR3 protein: CASSLQIEEVQKLFF; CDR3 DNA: TGTGCCAGCAGCTTGCAGATAGAGGAAGTACAAAAACTGTTTTTT
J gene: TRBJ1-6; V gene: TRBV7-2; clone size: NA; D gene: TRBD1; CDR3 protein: CASSGDSYNSPLHF; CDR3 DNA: TGTGCCAGCAGCGGGGACAGCTATAATTCACCCCTCCACTTT
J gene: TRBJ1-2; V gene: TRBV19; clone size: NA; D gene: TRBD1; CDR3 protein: CATRGTGGNYGYTF; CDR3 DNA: TGTGCCACCCGTGGGACAGGGGGGAACTATGGCTACACCTTC